Reported below is one T cell receptor (beta chain). The data were obtained in a study of memory CD4+ T cells and cytomegalovirus serostatus. Single viable CD3+CD4+CD8-CD45RO+ cells were sorted as the memory CD4+ T cells. TCRdb's table, derived via immunoSEQ multiplex PCR, lists solely in-frame clones and lacks some. The sample lists about 56,000 clones, about 80% occurring once. The V gene's germline CDR1 is SNHLY and CDR2 FYNNEI. This CDR3 has 14 residues. V lost 3 bases, J lost 5 bases, and 10 bases lay in between. The specimen sequenced was memory CD4+ T cells from blood. The receptor was derived from an adult in good health and CMV-seronegative. The rearrangement uses TRBV2 and TRBJ2-2, with D maybe TRBD1 (7 bases). The CDR3 nucleotides are TGTGCCAGCAGTGAGGCAGGGGGGACCGGGGAGCTGTTTTTT. It encodes CASSEAGGTGELFF.